This is a list of T cell receptor beta chains from one sample in a study of beta chain features in type 1 diabetes. Measured with immunoSEQ multiplex PCR; TCRdb has only the in-frame clones, and not every one. Seen here are about 150,000 clones, over 9% observed once, and the top ten hold approximately 0.46%. The sequenced sample was central memory CD4+ T cells from blood. The receptors here all came from a man aged 25 to 40 with type 1 diabetes. The CDR3 runs from the conserved cysteine through the conserved F or W. The order of the fields is clone size, D gene, J gene, V gene, CDR3 DNA, CDR3 protein. D genes are given only for firm matches. Some rows mark clone size as missing; the rest say once, few, many or name a class of expanded clone.

NA | TRBD2 | TRBJ2-5 | TRBV4-2 | TGTGCCAGCAGACAAGCGACCGGGCGGGAGGATCAAGAGACCCAGTACTTC | CASRQATGREDQETQYF
NA | NA | TRBJ2-7 | TRBV2 | TGTGCCAGCAGTGGGGCAGGGTCCTACGAGCAGTACTTC | CASSGAGSYEQYF
NA | TRBD2 | TRBJ2-1 | TRBV9 | TGTGCCAGCAGCCCACGACTAGCGGAAAAAACCTACAATGAGCAGTTCTTC | CASSPRLAEKTYNEQFF
NA | NA | TRBJ2-1 | TRBV28 | TGTGCCAGCATCCCCGCGGCGGACAGCTCCTACAATGAGCAGTTCTTC | CASIPAADSSYNEQFF
few | TRBD1 | TRBJ2-1 | TRBV7-9 | TGTGCCAGCAGCCCCGACAGGGGGCTATCCAATGAGCAGTTCTTC | CASSPDRGLSNEQFF
NA | NA | TRBJ2-7 | TRBV18 | TGTGCCAGCTCCCAGACAGACTCCTACGAGCAGTACTTC | CASSQTDSYEQYF
NA | TRBD1 | TRBJ2-7 | TRBV2 | TGTGCCAGCAGGTGGGACAGGGACTCCTACGAGCAGTACTTC | CASRWDRDSYEQYF
few | TRBD2 | TRBJ2-1 | TRBV7-9 | TGTGCCAGCAGCTTAGGTAGCGGGAGCTACAATGAGCAGTTCTTC | CASSLGSGSYNEQFF
few | NA | TRBJ1-1 | TRBV5-4 | TGTGCCAGCAGCTTGGGGGGGCCTGGCGCTGAAGCTTTCTTT | CASSLGGPGAEAFF
NA | TRBD2 | TRBJ2-5 | TRBV18 | TGTGCCAGCTCACTATCTAGCGGCACGGAAGGGACCCAGTACTTC | CASSLSSGTEGTQYF
many | TRBD2 | TRBJ2-7 | TRBV28 | TGTGCCAGCAGTTTACATGGACTAGCGGACAGCCTGGGGCAGTACTTC | CASSLHGLADSLGQYF
NA | NA | TRBJ2-7 | TRBV28 | TGTGCCAGCAGTTTATGGGGTGATCCGCGGGAGCAGTACTTC | CASSLWGDPREQYF
few | TRBD2 | TRBJ2-4 | TRBV4-2 | TGTGCCAGCAAAGCGGGAGGGGGTAACATTCAGTACTTC | CASKAGGGNIQYF
few | TRBD1 | TRBJ2-5 | TRBV25-1 | TGTGCCAGCAGTGGGACAGGGATTGAGACCCAGTACTTC | CASSGTGIETQYF
NA | NA | TRBJ2-1 | TRBV4-3 | TGCGCCAGCAGCCAAGAAGTCTCAGAGGCCAATGAGCAGTTCTTC | CASSQEVSEANEQFF
few | TRBD2 | TRBJ2-3 | TRBV27 | TGTGCCAGCAGTTTACAGAGACTAGCGGGAGGCGGGACAGATACGCAGTATTTT | CASSLQRLAGGGTDTQYF
NA | TRBD2 | TRBJ2-7 | TRBV18 | TGTGCCAGCTCACCACCAGGGCTAGCGGGAGGGTCCTACGAGCAGTACTTC | CASSPPGLAGGSYEQYF
NA | TRBD1 | TRBJ2-6 | TRBV28 | TGTGCCAGCAGACCGCCTACAGGGGCCTCTGGGGCCAACGTCCTGACTTTC | CASRPPTGASGANVLTF
NA | TRBD1 | TRBJ2-1 | TRBV2 | TGTGCCAGCACCCGAGGGGACAGGGGTGGCAATGAGCAGTTCTTC | CASTRGDRGGNEQFF
NA | TRBD1 | TRBJ1-5 | TRBV7-8 | TGTGCCAGCAGCCTAGGACAGGGCCGGGATCAGCCCCAGCATTTT | CASSLGQGRDQPQHF
few | NA | TRBJ2-5 | TRBV5-1 | TGCGCCAGCAGCTTACGGGTTGAAGAGACCCAGTACTTC | CASSLRVEETQYF
NA | TRBD1 | TRBJ1-1 | TRBV5-6 | TGTGCCAGCAAACGAACAGGGGGCACTGAAGCTTTCTTT | CASKRTGGTEAFF
NA | NA | TRBJ2-3 | TRBV5-6 | TGTGCCAGCAGCTCCGTGGACAGAGGTTCAGATACGCAGTATTTT | CASSSVDRGSDTQYF
few | TRBD1 | TRBJ2-7 | TRBV4-2 | TGTGCCAGCAGCCAGCGCTCGGGACAGGTTTACGAGCAGTACTTC | CASSQRSGQVYEQYF
many | TRBD2 | TRBJ2-3 | TRBV5-1 | TGCGCCAGCAGCTTGGGACTAGCCACAGATACGCAGTATTTT | CASSLGLATDTQYF
few | NA | TRBJ2-2 | TRBV10-3 | TGTGCCAGCGGGACTCCGGCCGGGGAGCTGTTTTTT | CASGTPAGELFF
few | TRBD1 | TRBJ1-1 | TRBV27 | TGTGCCAGCAGTCCTCAAACAGGGGGCATCGTCACTGAAGCTTTCTTT | CASSPQTGGIVTEAFF
few | TRBD1 | TRBJ2-7 | TRBV15 | TGTGCCACCAGCAGAGATTCGACAGGGTTTTCCTACGAGCAGTACTTC | CATSRDSTGFSYEQYF
NA | TRBD2 | TRBJ2-5 | TRBV7-2 | TGTGCCAGCAGACTAGCGGGAGAGGAGACCCAGTACTTC | CASRLAGEETQYF
few | NA | TRBJ2-5 | TRBV6-5 | TGTGCCAGCAAGCTAGCCCACGCTAAAGAGACCCAGTACTTC | CASKLAHAKETQYF
NA | NA | TRBJ2-3 | TRBV10-3 | TGTGCCATCAGTGGGGAATCAGGGGCTTCTGCCACAGATACGCAGTATTTT | CAISGESGASATDTQYF
few | TRBD2 | TRBJ2-3 | TRBV7-3 | TGTGCCAGCAGCTTCTACACTAGCGGGACAGATACGCAGTATTTT | CASSFYTSGTDTQYF